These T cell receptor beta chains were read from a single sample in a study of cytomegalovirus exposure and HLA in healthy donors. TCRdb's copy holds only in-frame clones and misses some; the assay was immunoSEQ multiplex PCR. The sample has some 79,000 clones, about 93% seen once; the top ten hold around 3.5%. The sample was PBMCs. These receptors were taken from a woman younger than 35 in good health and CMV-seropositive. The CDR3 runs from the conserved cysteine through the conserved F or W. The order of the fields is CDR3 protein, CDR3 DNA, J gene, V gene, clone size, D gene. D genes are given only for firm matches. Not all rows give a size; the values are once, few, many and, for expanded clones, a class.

CDR3 protein: CASSRSRGDTEAFF; CDR3 DNA: TGTGCCAGCAGCCGGTCACGGGGGGACACTGAAGCTTTCTTT; J gene: TRBJ1-1; V gene: TRBV7-2; clone size: .; D gene: .
CDR3 protein: CASSGQSTDTQYF; CDR3 DNA: TGCGCCAGCAGTGGTCAGAGCACAGATACGCAGTATTTT; J gene: TRBJ2-3; V gene: TRBV10-2; clone size: once; D gene: .
CDR3 protein: CASSLSSAKNIQYF; CDR3 DNA: TGCGCCAGCAGCTTGTCGAGTGCCAAAAACATTCAGTACTTC; J gene: TRBJ2-4; V gene: TRBV5-1; clone size: .; D gene: .
CDR3 protein: CASSQELAVSTQYF; CDR3 DNA: TGCGCCAGCAGCCAGGAACTAGCGGTTAGTACGCAGTATTTT; J gene: TRBJ2-3; V gene: TRBV4-1; clone size: .; D gene: TRBD2
CDR3 protein: CASSLGASGRAYPYEQYF; CDR3 DNA: TGCGCCAGCAGCTTGGGGGCTAGCGGGAGGGCCTATCCCTACGAGCAGTACTTC; J gene: TRBJ2-7; V gene: TRBV5-1; clone size: .; D gene: TRBD2
CDR3 protein: CASSPQSGANTEAFF; CDR3 DNA: TGTGCCAGCTCACCACAAAGCGGGGCGAACACTGAAGCTTTCTTT; J gene: TRBJ1-1; V gene: TRBV18; clone size: once; D gene: .
CDR3 protein: CASSLDLSKPPSYNEQFF; CDR3 DNA: TGTGCCAGCAGCTTAGACCTCTCAAAGCCTCCCTCCTACAATGAGCAGTTCTTC; J gene: TRBJ2-1; V gene: TRBV11-1; clone size: .; D gene: .
CDR3 protein: CASSPPRFPGELFF; CDR3 DNA: TGTGCCAGTAGTCCCCCCAGGTTTCCCGGGGAGCTGTTTTTT; J gene: TRBJ2-2; V gene: TRBV19; clone size: .; D gene: .
CDR3 protein: CASRFNRGNNYGYTF; CDR3 DNA: TGTGCAAGTCGCTTCAACAGGGGAAATAACTATGGCTACACCTTC; J gene: TRBJ1-2; V gene: TRBV12-2; clone size: .; D gene: .
CDR3 protein: CASSSQGYGYTF; CDR3 DNA: TGCGCCAGCAGCTCCCAGGGATATGGCTACACCTTC; J gene: TRBJ1-2; V gene: TRBV4-1; clone size: .; D gene: .
CDR3 protein: CASSPRWTSGRYEQFF; CDR3 DNA: TGTGCCAGCAGCCCCCGATGGACTAGCGGGAGATATGAGCAGTTCTTC; J gene: TRBJ2-1; V gene: TRBV14; clone size: .; D gene: TRBD2